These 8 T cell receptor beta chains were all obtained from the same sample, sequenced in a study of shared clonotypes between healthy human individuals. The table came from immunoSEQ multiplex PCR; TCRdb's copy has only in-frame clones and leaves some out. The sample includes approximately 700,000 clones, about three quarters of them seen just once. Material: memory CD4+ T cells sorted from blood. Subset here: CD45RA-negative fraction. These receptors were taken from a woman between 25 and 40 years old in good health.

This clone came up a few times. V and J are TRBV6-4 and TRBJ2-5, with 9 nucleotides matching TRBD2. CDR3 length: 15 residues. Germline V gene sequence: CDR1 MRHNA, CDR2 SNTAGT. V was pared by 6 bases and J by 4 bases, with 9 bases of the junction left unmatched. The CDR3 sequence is CASSATSGEGETQYF. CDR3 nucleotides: TGTGCCAGCAGCGCGACTAGCGGAGAGGGAGAGACCCAGTACTTC.

CDR3 residues: CASSLGGTLQLTQYF. In DNA form, the CDR3 reads TGTGCCAGCAGTTTAGGCGGGACCCTCCAACTTACGCAGTATTTT. The chain links TRBV27 to TRBJ2-3; perhaps TRBD2 as D (6 bases). Germline-derived CDR1 and CDR2 are MNHEY and SMNVEV (reference sequence). The CDR3 is 15 amino acids. The V and J ends lost 2 bases and 8 bases respectively, with 17 bases between them.

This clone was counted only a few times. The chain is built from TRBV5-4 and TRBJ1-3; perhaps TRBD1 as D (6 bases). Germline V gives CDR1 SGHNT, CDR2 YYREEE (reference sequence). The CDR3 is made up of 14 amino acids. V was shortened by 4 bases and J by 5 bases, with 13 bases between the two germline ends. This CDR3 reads CASSTDSERNTIYF. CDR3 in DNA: TGTGCCAGCAGCACGGACAGTGAGAGAAACACCATATATTTT.

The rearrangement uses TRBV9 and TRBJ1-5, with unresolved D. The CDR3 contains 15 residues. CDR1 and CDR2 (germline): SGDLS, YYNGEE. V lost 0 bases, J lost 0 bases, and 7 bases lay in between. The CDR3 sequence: CASSVGLGSNQPQHF. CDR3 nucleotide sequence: TGTGCCAGCAGCGTAGGGTTAGGTAGCAATCAGCCCCAGCATTTT.

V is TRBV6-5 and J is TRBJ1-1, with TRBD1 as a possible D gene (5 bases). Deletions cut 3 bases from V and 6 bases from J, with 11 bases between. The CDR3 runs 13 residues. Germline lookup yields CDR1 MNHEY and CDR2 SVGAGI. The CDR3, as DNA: TGTGCCAGCAGTTATACGGGGGAGGCTGAAGCTTTCTTT. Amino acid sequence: CASSYTGEAEAFF.

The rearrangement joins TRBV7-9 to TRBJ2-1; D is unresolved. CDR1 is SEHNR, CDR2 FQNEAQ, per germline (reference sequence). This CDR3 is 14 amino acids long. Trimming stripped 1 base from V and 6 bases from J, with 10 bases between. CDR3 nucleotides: TGTGCCAGCAGCTTAGGGGGTAGTTTCAATGAGCAGTTCTTC. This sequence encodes CASSLGGSFNEQFF.

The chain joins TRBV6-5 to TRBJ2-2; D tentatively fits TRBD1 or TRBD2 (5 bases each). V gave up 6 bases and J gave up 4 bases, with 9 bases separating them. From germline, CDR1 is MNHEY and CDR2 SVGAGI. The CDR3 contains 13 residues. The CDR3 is CASRRGVTGELFF. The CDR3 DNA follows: TGTGCCAGCAGGAGAGGGGTCACCGGGGAGCTGTTTTTT.

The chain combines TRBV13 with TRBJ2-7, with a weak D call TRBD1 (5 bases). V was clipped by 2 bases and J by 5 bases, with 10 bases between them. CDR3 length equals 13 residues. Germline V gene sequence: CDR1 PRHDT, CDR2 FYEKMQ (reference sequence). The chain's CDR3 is CASSLYQGDEQYF. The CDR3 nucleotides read TGTGCCAGCAGCTTATATCAGGGTGACGAGCAGTACTTC.